A selection of T cell receptor beta chains follows, all from one sample in a study of blood T cell repertoires in COVID-19. Sequenced by immunoSEQ multiplex PCR; TCRdb stores in-frame clones only, minus some. The data contain 350,000 to 550,000 clones, 70% to 90% of them singletons. The specimen sequenced was PBMCs or T cells enriched from blood (not recorded which). The receptors derive from a woman aged 18-29 years with acute COVID-19. The CDR3 runs from the conserved cysteine through the conserved F or W. D genes are given only for firm matches. Size is omitted from some rows. Given values are once, few, many or a class for expanded clones.

DNA | CDR3 | J | V | D | size
TGTGCCAGCAGTCCGAGACTAGCGGTAGATGAGCAGTTCTTC | CASSPRLAVDEQFF | TRBJ2-1 | TRBV28 | TRBD2 | .
TGTGCCAGCAGCCCCCGCTGTCGGGACAGATTTAATGAAAAACTGTTTTTT | CASSPRCRDRFNEKLFF | TRBJ1-4 | TRBV21-1 | . | .
TGCGCCAGCAGCCAGCTAGCGGGAGTAAAGGAGACCCAGTACTTC | CASSQLAGVKETQYF | TRBJ2-5 | TRBV5-1 | TRBD2 | .
TGTGCCAGCAGTGAGATCCCAGGACTGGCCCAAGAGACCCAGTACTTC | CASSEIPGLAQETQYF | TRBJ2-5 | TRBV6-1 | . | .
TGTGCCAGCACCCGGGACAGGGGTAATGAGCAGTTCTTC | CASTRDRGNEQFF | TRBJ2-1 | TRBV2 | TRBD1 | .
TGTGCCAGCAGCCCTGGGGTACAGGGCTTAATAGGTTCACCCCTCCACTTT | CASSPGVQGLIGSPLHF | TRBJ1-6 | TRBV11-2 | . | .
TGTGCCAGCAGGCTAGCGGAACCCTACGAGCAGTACTTC | CASRLAEPYEQYF | TRBJ2-7 | TRBV27 | TRBD2 | .
TGCAGTGCTAAAAGACAGGGAACGGATTTCTTC | CSAKRQGTDFF | TRBJ2-7 | TRBV20-1 | TRBD1 | .
TGCGCCAGCAGCCAAGCAGGGGTTAGCGAGCAGTTCTTC | CASSQAGVSEQFF | TRBJ2-1 | TRBV4-1 | . | .
TGTGCCAGCAGCTTAGAGTTAGGTCAGGGGTATGGCTACACCTTC | CASSLELGQGYGYTF | TRBJ1-2 | TRBV11-2 | . | .
TGTGCCATCAGTGAGTCAGGGCGGGGGCCCCGCGATGAGCAGTTCTTC | CAISESGRGPRDEQFF | TRBJ2-1 | TRBV10-3 | . | once
TGTGCCAGCAGCTTGGCTACGGGACAGGCCTCCTACAATGAGCAGTTCTTC | CASSLATGQASYNEQFF | TRBJ2-1 | TRBV11-3 | TRBD1 | .
TGTGCCAGCAGGGTTCGATTAGACACTGAAGCTTTCTTT | CASRVRLDTEAFF | TRBJ1-1 | TRBV6-5 | . | .
TGCGCCAGCAGCCAAGATTGGAGGACTAGTCTCAATGAGCAGTTCTTC | CASSQDWRTSLNEQFF | TRBJ2-1 | TRBV4-3 | TRBD2 | .
TGTGCCAGCAGTTTTAAGAACACTGAAGCTTTCTTT | CASSFKNTEAFF | TRBJ1-1 | TRBV12-3/TRBV12-4 | . | .
TGCGCCAGCAGCCAAGACCCAAAAGATACGCAGTATTTT | CASSQDPKDTQYF | TRBJ2-3 | TRBV4-1 | . | .
TGTGCCAGCAGTGACCCCCAGACGGTAGGGGATAATTCACCCCTCCACTTT | CASSDPQTVGDNSPLHF | TRBJ1-6 | TRBV6-1 | . | .
TGTGCCAGCAGTGTAACGGCAATTGGGGGGGGCACTGAAGCTTTCTTT | CASSVTAIGGGTEAFF | TRBJ1-1 | TRBV25-1 | . | .
TGCGCCAGCAGCTTGGATCGAGTATCGAACACTGAAGCTTTCTTT | CASSLDRVSNTEAFF | TRBJ1-1 | TRBV5-1 | . | few
TGTGCAATGACAGGGGGATCCTACGAGCAGTACTTC | CAMTGGSYEQYF | TRBJ2-7 | TRBV28 | TRBD1 | .
TGCGCCAGCAGCCGGACAGGGGTGAATTCACCCCTCCACTTT | CASSRTGVNSPLHF | TRBJ1-6 | TRBV5-1 | TRBD1 | .
TGTGCCTGGACTAGCGGGAGCTACGAGCAGTACTTC | CAWTSGSYEQYF | TRBJ2-7 | TRBV30 | TRBD2 | .
TGCGCCAGCAGCATTAGCTTTCAAGAGACCCAGTACTTC | CASSISFQETQYF | TRBJ2-5 | TRBV5-1 | . | .
TGCGCCAGCAGCTTCCAGACGGGTTACGGCTACACCTTC | CASSFQTGYGYTF | TRBJ1-2 | TRBV5-1 | . | .
TGTGCCAGCAGTGTAGGGGTGGGGCCTGAAGCTTTCTTT | CASSVGVGPEAFF | TRBJ1-1 | TRBV28 | . | .
TGTGCCAGCAGCCAAGACGGGAAAGGGCAGTACTTC | CASSQDGKGQYF | TRBJ2-7 | TRBV14 | . | .
TGCGCCAGCACGCCGCGGACGTCCGGGAGTGGCTACACCTTC | CASTPRTSGSGYTF | TRBJ1-2 | TRBV5-1 | . | .
TGTGCCAGCAGCTTATATCTCGGTTCGAACACTGAAGCTTTCTTT | CASSLYLGSNTEAFF | TRBJ1-1 | TRBV7-8 | . | few
TGTGCCAGCAGTTCCGTTTCGAACACTGAAGCTTTCTTT | CASSSVSNTEAFF | TRBJ1-1 | TRBV6-6 | . | .
TGTGCCAGCAGCTTAGGGGGACAGGATGAGCAGTTCTTC | CASSLGGQDEQFF | TRBJ2-1 | TRBV7-2 | TRBD1 | .
TGTGCCAGCAGCTTAGTGATCAGCGGCAGCACAGATACGCAGTATTTT | CASSLVISGSTDTQYF | TRBJ2-3 | TRBV7-9 | . | .
TGCGCCAGCAGCTTGCGAGCGGGGGGAGGCGATACGCAGTATTTT | CASSLRAGGGDTQYF | TRBJ2-3 | TRBV5-1 | TRBD2 | .
TGCGCCAGCAGCCATCCCCCGGGACAACGCTACGAGCAGTACTTC | CASSHPPGQRYEQYF | TRBJ2-7 | TRBV4-1 | . | .
TGTGCCAGCAGGCGTCAGGGAGGCACTGAAGCTTTCTTT | CASRRQGGTEAFF | TRBJ1-1 | TRBV27 | . | .
TGTGCCAGCAGTTACGCGGGAGACCGGGAGCTGTTTTTT | CASSYAGDRELFF | TRBJ2-2 | TRBV6-5 | TRBD2 | .
TGTGCCAGCAGCCAAGCCCCGGCCAGGGCCTACGAGCAGTACTTC | CASSQAPARAYEQYF | TRBJ2-7 | TRBV3-1/TRBV3-2 | . | once
TGCAGCGTTGGGCGGGGTGGGGGTGAAAAACTGTTTTTT | CSVGRGGGEKLFF | TRBJ1-4 | TRBV29-1 | . | .
TGTGCCAGCAGCTTTGGAAGAGGGGGCACTGAAGCTTTCTTT | CASSFGRGGTEAFF | TRBJ1-1 | TRBV7-2 | . | .
TGTGCCAGCACGGGACAGGGCGTAAACACTGAAGCTTTCTTT | CASTGQGVNTEAFF | TRBJ1-1 | TRBV2 | TRBD1 | .
TGTGCCAGCAGCCGGCCGCCGGGTGGACAGGGCTACGAGCAGTACTTC | CASSRPPGGQGYEQYF | TRBJ2-7 | TRBV7-2 | TRBD1 | .
TGCGCCAGCAGCTTCAAGCAGGGGGCGGGTAGTTCACCCCTCCACTTT | CASSFKQGAGSSPLHF | TRBJ1-6 | TRBV5-1 | TRBD1 | .
TGTGCCAGCAGCCCTAATATGTACTCTGGAAACACCATATATTTT | CASSPNMYSGNTIYF | TRBJ1-3 | TRBV5-5 | . | .
TGTGCCAGCAGCTTAGCGGAGAATCAGCCCCAGCATTTT | CASSLAENQPQHF | TRBJ1-5 | TRBV11-2 | . | .
TGTGCCAGCAGCCTACAGGGGCAAGGCACTGAAGCTTTCTTT | CASSLQGQGTEAFF | TRBJ1-1 | TRBV11-2 | TRBD1 | once
TGTGCCAGAGACGGGCGGGTCAATGAGCAGTTCTTC | CARDGRVNEQFF | TRBJ2-1 | TRBV27 | . | .
TGCGCCAGCAGCTTGGGGACTGTCGATGGCTACACCTTC | CASSLGTVDGYTF | TRBJ1-2 | TRBV5-1 | . | .
TGTGCCACTAGCGGACTGATGAACACTGAAGCTTTCTTT | CATSGLMNTEAFF | TRBJ1-1 | TRBV19 | . | .
TGTGCCAGCAGCCGGGGAGACAATGAGCAGTTCTTC | CASSRGDNEQFF | TRBJ2-1 | TRBV11-3 | . | .
TGTGCCAGCAGCTTGGGGGCTCTCGCTCAGCCCCAGCATTTT | CASSLGALAQPQHF | TRBJ1-5 | TRBV5-6 | . | .
TGTGCCAGCAGTAAGGGACAGGGGATCTACGAGCAGTACTTC | CASSKGQGIYEQYF | TRBJ2-7 | TRBV6-5 | TRBD1 | .
TGTGCCAGCAGTTCAGGGGGACGGCAAAATGGCTACACCTTC | CASSSGGRQNGYTF | TRBJ1-2 | TRBV28 | TRBD1 | once
TGTGCCAGTAGTAAGGTAGGGAGCACCTACAATGAGCAGTTCTTC | CASSKVGSTYNEQFF | TRBJ2-1 | TRBV19 | . | .